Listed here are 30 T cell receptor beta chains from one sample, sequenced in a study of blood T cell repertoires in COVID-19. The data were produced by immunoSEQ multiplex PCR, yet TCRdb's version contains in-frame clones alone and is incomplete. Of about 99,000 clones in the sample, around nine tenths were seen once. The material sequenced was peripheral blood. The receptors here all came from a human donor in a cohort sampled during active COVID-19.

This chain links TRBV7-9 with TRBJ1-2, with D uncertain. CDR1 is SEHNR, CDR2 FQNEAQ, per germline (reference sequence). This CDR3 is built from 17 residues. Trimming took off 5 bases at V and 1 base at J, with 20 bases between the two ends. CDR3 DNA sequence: TGTGCCAGCAGCCAATCCCCCGGGAGCTTCTTTAACTATGGCTACACCTTC. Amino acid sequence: CASSQSPGSFFNYGYTF.

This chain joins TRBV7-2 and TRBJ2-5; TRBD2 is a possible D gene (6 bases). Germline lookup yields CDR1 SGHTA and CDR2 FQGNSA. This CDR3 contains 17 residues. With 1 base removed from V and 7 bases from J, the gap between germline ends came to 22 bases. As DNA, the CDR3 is TGTGCCAGCAGCTTAGGCGAAGGGGACTCCCCCTGGGGGACCCAGTACTTC. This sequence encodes CASSLGEGDSPWGTQYF.

As DNA, the CDR3 is TGCGCCAGCAGCCCTCAACCGGACAGGTACCAAGAGACCCAGTACTTC. Translation gives CASSPQPDRYQETQYF. V usage is TRBV4-1 and J usage is TRBJ2-5; 7 bases align to TRBD1. This CDR3 has 16 residues. Losses at the gene ends were 4 bases for V and 0 bases for J; bases not matched to a gene: 8. CDR1 and CDR2 from the germline V gene are MGHRA and YSYEKL.

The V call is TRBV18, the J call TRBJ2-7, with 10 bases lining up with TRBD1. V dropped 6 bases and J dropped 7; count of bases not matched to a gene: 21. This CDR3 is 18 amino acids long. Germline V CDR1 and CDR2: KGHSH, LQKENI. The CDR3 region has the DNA TGTGCCAGCTCCCCAAATTCTGTAGAGAGACAGGGGGCAAGGGAGCAGTACTTC. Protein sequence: CASSPNSVERQGAREQYF.

This chain's CDR3 is CASNPTSGVIDTQYF. The CDR3 region has the DNA TGTGCCAGTAACCCGACTAGCGGGGTGATTGATACGCAGTATTTT. The genes are TRBV19 and TRBJ2-3, with 11 bases matching TRBD2. The CDR3 is 15 residues long. Germline trimming cut 7 bases from V and 6 bases from J; bases unmatched to any gene: 9. CDR1 is LNHDA, CDR2 SQIVND, per germline (reference sequence). Using reference TRBV19 and TRBJ2-3 for the parts outside the CDR3, the full variable domain is DGGITQSPKYLFRKEGQNVTLSCEQNLNHDAMYWYRQDPGQGLRLIYYSQIVNDFQKGDIAEGYSVSREKKESFPLTVTSAQKNPTAFYLCASNPTSGVIDTQYFGPGTRLTVL.

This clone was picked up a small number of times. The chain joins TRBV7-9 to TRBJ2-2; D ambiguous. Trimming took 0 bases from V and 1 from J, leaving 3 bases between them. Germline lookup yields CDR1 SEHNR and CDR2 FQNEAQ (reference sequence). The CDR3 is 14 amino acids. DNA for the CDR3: TGTGCCAGCAGCTTAGCCAGGAACACCGGGGAGCTGTTTTTT. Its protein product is CASSLARNTGELFF.

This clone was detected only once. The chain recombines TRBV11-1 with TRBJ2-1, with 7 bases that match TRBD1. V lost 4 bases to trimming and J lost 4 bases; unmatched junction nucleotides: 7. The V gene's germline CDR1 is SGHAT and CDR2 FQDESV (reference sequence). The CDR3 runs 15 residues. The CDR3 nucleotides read TGTGCCAGCAGCTCAAGGGGGCGAGATTACAATGAGCAGTTCTTC. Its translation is CASSSRGRDYNEQFF.

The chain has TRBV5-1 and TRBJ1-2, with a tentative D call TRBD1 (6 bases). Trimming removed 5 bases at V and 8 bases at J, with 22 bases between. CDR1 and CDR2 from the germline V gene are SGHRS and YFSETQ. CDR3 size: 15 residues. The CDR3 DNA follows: TGCGCCAGCAGTCTTACAGGGTCTCTCACTGGAGGCTACACCTTC. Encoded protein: CASSLTGSLTGGYTF.

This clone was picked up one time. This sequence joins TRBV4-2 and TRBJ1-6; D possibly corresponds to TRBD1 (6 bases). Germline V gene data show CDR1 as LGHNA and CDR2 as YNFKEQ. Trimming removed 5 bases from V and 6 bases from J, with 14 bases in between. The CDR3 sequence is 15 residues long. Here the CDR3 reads CASSKRTEPNSPLHF. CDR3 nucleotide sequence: TGTGCCAGCAGCAAACGGACAGAGCCTAATTCACCCCTCCACTTT.

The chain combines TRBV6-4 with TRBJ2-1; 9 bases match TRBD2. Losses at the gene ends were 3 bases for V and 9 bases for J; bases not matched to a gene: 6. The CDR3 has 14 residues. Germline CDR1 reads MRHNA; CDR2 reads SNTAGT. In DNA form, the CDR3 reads TGTGCCAGCAGTGAGATAGCGGGAGTCTCTGAGCAGTTCTTC. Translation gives CASSEIAGVSEQFF.

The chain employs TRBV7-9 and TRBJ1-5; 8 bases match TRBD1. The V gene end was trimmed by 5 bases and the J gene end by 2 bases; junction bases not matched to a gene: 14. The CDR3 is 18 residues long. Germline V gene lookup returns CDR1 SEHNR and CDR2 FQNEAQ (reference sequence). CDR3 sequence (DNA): TGTGCCAGCAGCGGAGGACAGGGCGGATTGGCGGGCAATCAGCCCCAGCATTTT. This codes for CASSGGQGGLAGNQPQHF.

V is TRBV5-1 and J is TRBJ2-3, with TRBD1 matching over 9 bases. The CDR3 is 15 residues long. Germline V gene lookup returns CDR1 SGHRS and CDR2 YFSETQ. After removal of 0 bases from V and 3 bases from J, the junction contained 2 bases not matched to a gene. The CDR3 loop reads CASSLVGQGTDTQYF. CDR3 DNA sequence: TGCGCCAGCAGCTTGGTGGGACAGGGAACAGATACGCAGTATTTT.

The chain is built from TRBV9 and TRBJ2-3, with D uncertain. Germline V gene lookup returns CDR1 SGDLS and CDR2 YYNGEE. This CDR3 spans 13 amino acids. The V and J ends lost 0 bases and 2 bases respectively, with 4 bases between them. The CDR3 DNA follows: TGTGCCAGCAGCGTAGGGCCCACAGATACGCAGTATTTT. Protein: CASSVGPTDTQYF.

CDR3 DNA: TGTGCCTGGAGCAGTCAGGTACTCTACGAGCAGTACTTC. Amino acids: CAWSSQVLYEQYF. V usage is TRBV30 and J usage is TRBJ2-7; unclear D gene. The germline gives CDR1 GTSNPN, CDR2 SVGIG (reference sequence). Trimming removed 3 bases from V and 3 bases from J, with 12 bases in between. CDR3 size: 13 residues. Full variable domain (missing parts from reference TRBV30 and TRBJ2-7): SQTIHQWPATLVQPVGSPLSLECTVEGTSNPNLYWYRQAAGRGLQLLFYSVGIGQISSEVPQNLSASRPQDRQFILSSKKLLLSDSGFYLCAWSSQVLYEQYFGPGTRLTVT.

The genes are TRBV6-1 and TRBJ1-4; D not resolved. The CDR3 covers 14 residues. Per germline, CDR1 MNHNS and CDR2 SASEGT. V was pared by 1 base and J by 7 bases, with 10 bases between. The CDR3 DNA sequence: TGTGCCAGCAGTGAAGGGGGAGAGGCTGAAAAACTGTTTTTT. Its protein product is CASSEGGEAEKLFF.

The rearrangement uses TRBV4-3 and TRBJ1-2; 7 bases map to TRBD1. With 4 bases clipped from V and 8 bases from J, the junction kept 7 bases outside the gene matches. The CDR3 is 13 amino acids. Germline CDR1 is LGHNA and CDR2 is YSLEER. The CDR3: CASSRTGTEGYTF. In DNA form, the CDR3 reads TGCGCCAGCAGCCGAACCGGGACAGAAGGCTACACCTTC.

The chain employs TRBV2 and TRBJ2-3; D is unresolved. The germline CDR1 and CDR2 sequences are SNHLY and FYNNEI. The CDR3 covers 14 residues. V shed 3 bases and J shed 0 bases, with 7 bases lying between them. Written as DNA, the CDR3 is TGTGCCAGCAGTGAGCAGAGGAGCACAGATACGCAGTATTTT. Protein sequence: CASSEQRSTDTQYF. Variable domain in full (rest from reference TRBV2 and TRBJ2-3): EPEVTQTPSHQVTQMGQEVILRCVPISNHLYFYWYRQILGQKVEFLVSFYNNEISEKSEIFDDQFSVERPDGSNFTLKIRSTKLEDSAMYFCASSEQRSTDTQYFGPGTRLTVL.

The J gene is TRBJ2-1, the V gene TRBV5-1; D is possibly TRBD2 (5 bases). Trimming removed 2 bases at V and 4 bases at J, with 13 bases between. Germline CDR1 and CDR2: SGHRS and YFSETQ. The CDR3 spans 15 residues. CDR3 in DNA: TGCGCCAGCAGCTTAAGTGGGGAGCTGTACAATGAGCAGTTCTTC. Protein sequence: CASSLSGELYNEQFF. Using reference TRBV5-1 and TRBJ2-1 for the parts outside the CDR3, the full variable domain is KAGVTQTPRYLIKTRGQQVTLSCSPISGHRSVSWYQQTPGQGLQFLFEYFSETQRNKGNFPGRFSGRQFSNSRSEMNVSTLELGDSALYLCASSLSGELYNEQFFGPGTRLTVL.

DNA for the CDR3: TGCGCCAGCAGCCAAGATCGGGACAGGTACCCTAGAGCGGAAGGAGGCTACACCTTC. Translated, it gives CASSQDRDRYPRAEGGYTF. This chain joins TRBV4-3 and TRBJ1-2; TRBD1 agrees at 8 bases. The junction had 20 bases not matched to a gene; V was cut back by 0 bases and J by 8 bases. The germline CDR1 and CDR2 sequences are LGHNA and YSLEER. The CDR3 consists of 19 residues.

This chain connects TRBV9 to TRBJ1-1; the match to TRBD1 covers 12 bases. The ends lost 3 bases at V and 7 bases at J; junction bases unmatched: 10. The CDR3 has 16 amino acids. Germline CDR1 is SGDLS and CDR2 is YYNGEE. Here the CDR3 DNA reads TGTGCCAGCAGCGCCGACCCCGGGACAGGGGGCGGTGAAGCTTTCTTT. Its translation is CASSADPGTGGGEAFF.

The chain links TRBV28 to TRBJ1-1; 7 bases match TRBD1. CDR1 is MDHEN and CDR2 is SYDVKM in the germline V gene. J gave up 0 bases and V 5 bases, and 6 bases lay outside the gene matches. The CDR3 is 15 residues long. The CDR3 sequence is CASSMGQPMNTEAFF. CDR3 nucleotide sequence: TGTGCCAGCAGTATGGGACAGCCCATGAACACTGAAGCTTTCTTT. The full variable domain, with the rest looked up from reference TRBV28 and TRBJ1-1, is DVKVTQSSRYLVKRTGEKVFLECVQDMDHENMFWYRQDPGLGLRLIYFSYDVKMKEKGDIPEGYSVSREKKERFSLILESASTNQTSMYLCASSMGQPMNTEAFFGQGTRLTVV.

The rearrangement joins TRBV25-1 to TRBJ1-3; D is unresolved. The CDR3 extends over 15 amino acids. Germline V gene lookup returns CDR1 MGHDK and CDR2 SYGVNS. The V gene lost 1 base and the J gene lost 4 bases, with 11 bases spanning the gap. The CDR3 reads CASSESAWAGNTIYF. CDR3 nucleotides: TGTGCCAGCAGTGAATCCGCCTGGGCAGGAAACACCATATATTTT.

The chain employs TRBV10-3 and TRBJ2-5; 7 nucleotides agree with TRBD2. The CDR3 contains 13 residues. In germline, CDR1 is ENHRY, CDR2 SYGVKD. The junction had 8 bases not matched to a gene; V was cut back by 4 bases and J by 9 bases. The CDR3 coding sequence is TGTGCCATCAGTGTAGCGGGTCAGGCGGCCCAGTACTTC. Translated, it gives CAISVAGQAAQYF.

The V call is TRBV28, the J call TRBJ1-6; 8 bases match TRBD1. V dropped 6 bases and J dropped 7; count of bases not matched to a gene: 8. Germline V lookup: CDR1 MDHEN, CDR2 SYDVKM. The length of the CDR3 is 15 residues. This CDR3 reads CASSQTDRGNSPLHF. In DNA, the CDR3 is TGTGCCAGCAGCCAAACCGACAGGGGCAATTCACCCCTCCACTTT.

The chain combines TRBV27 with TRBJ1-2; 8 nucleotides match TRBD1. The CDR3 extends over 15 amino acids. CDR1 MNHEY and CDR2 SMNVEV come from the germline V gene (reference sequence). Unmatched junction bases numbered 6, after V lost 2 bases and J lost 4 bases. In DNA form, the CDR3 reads TGTGCCAGCAGTTTAGGGACAGGCATTTCCTATGGCTACACCTTC. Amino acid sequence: CASSLGTGISYGYTF.

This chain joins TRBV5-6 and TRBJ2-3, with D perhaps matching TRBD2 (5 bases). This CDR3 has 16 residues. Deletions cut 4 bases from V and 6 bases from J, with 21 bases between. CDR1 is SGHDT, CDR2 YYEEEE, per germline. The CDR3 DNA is TGTGCCAGCAGCCCCCCCTACTTAGAGCGGTGGGATACGCAGTATTTT. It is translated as CASSPPYLERWDTQYF.

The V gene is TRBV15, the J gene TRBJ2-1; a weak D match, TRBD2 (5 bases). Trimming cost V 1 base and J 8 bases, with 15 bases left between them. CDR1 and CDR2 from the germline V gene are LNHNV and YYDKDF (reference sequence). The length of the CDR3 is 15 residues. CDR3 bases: TGTGCCACCAGCAGAGCTGTTATGGGAGCACATGAGCAGTTCTTC. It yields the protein CATSRAVMGAHEQFF. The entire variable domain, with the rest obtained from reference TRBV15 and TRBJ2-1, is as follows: DAMVIQNPRYQVTQFGKPVTLSCSQTLNHNVMYWYQQKSSQAPKLLFHYYDKDFNNEADTPDNFQSRRPNTSFCFLDIRSPGLGDTAMYLCATSRAVMGAHEQFFGPGTRLTVL.

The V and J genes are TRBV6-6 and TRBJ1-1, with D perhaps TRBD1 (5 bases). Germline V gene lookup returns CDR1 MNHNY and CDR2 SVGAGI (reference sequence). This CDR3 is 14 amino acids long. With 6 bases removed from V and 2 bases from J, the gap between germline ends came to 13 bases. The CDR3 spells CASRVQGLNTEAFF. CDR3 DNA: TGTGCCAGCAGGGTGCAGGGACTTAACACTGAAGCTTTCTTT.

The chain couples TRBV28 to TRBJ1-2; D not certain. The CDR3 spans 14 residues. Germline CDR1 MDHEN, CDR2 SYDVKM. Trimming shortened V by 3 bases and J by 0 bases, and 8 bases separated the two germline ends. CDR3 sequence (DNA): TGTGCCAGCAGTTTGGCCAAAACTAACTATGGCTACACCTTC. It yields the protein CASSLAKTNYGYTF.

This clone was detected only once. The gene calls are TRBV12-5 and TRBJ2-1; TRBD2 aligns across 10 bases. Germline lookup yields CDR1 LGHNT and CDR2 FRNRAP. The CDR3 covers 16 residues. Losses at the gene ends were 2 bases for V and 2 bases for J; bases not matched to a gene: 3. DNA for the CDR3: TGTGCTAGTGGTTTGAGAGCGGGAGGGCCCTACAATGAGCAGTTCTTC. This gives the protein CASGLRAGGPYNEQFF.